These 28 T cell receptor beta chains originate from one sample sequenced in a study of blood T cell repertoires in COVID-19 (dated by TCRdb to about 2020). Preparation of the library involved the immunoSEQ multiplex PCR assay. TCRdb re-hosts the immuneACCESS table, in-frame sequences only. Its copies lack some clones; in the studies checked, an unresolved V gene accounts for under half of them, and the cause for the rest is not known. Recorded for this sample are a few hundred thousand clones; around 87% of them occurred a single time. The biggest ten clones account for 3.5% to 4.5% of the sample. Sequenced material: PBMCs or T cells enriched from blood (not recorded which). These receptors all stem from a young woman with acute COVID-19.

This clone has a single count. The CDR3 protein is CATSDPVAGGPTGELFF. As DNA, the CDR3 is TGTGCCACCAGTGATCCGGTAGCGGGAGGACCTACCGGGGAGCTGTTTTTT. The genes are TRBV24-1 and TRBJ2-2; TRBD2 matches 10 bases. Losses at the gene ends were 3 bases for V and 5 bases for J; bases not matched to a gene: 8. The CDR3 is made up of 17 amino acids. Germline V gene sequence: CDR1 KGHDR, CDR2 SFDVKD.

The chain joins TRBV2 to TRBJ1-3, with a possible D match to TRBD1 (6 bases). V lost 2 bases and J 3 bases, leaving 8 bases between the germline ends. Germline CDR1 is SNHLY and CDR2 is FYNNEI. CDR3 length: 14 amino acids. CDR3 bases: TGTGCCAGCAGTGAACTGGACAGTGGAAACACCATATATTTT. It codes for CASSELDSGNTIYF. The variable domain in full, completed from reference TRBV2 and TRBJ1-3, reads EPEVTQTPSHQVTQMGQEVILRCVPISNHLYFYWYRQILGQKVEFLVSFYNNEISEKSEIFDDQFSVERPDGSNFTLKIRSTKLEDSAMYFCASSELDSGNTIYFGEGSWLTVV.

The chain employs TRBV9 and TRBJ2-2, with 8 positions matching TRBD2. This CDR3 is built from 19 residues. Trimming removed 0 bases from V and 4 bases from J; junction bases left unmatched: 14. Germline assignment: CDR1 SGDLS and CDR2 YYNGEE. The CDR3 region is CASSVAVQPRLAITGELFF. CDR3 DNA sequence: TGTGCCAGCAGCGTAGCCGTACAGCCGAGACTAGCGATCACCGGGGAGCTGTTTTTT.

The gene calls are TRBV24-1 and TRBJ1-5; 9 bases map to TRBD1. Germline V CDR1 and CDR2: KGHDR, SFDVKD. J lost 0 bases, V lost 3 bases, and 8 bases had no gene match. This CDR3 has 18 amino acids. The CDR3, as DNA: TGTGCCACCAGTGATCCGAACGGACAGGGGTATAGCAATCAGCCCCAGCATTTT. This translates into CATSDPNGQGYSNQPQHF.

The CDR3 is CASQGPQPQHF. The CDR3 region has the DNA TGTGCCAGCCAGGGGCCTCAGCCCCAGCATTTT. The rearrangement links TRBV6-5 to TRBJ1-5; maybe TRBD1 (6 bases). Germline-derived CDR1 and CDR2 are MNHEY and SVGAGI. The CDR3 length is 11 residues. V lost 8 bases and J lost 6, with 8 bases in between.

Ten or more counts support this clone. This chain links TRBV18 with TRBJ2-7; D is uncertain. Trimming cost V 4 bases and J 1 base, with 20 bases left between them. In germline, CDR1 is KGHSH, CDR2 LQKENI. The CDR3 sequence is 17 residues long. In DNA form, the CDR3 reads TGTGCCAGCTCACACTTGTACAGCAAGACATCATCCTACGAGCAGTACTTC. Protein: CASSHLYSKTSSYEQYF.

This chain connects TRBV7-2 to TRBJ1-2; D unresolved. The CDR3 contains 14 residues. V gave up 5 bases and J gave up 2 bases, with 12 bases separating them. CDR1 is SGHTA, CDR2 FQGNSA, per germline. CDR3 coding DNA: TGTGCCAGCAGCGAGGACTTTGGGAACTATGGCTACACCTTC. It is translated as CASSEDFGNYGYTF.

The CDR3, as DNA: TGCAGCGGGACGGAGGCCATGAACACTGAAGCTTTCTTT. Translating gives CSGTEAMNTEAFF. The chain carries TRBV29-1 and TRBJ1-1; no reliable D call. Trimming shortened V by 7 bases and J by 0 bases, and 12 bases separated the two germline ends. The V gene's germline CDR1 is SQVTM and CDR2 ANQGSEA. The length of the CDR3 is 13 residues.

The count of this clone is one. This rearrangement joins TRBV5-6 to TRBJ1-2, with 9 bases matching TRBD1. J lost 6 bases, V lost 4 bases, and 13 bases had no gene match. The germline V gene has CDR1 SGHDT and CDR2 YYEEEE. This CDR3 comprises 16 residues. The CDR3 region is CASSAMRDREKDGYTF. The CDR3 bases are TGTGCCAGCAGCGCCATGAGGGACAGGGAAAAGGATGGCTACACCTTC.

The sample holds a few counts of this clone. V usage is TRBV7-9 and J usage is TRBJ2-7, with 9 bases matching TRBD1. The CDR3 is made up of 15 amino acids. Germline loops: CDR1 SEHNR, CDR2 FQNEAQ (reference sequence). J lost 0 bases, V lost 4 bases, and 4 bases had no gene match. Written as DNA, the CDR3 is TGTGCCAGCAGCTGGACAGGGGACATCTCCTACGAGCAGTACTTC. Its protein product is CASSWTGDISYEQYF. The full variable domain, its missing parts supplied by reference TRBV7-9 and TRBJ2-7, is DTGVSQNPRHKITKRGQNVTFRCDPISEHNRLYWYRQTLGQGPEFLTYFQNEAQLEKSRLLSDRFSAERPKGSFSTLEIQRTEQGDSAMYLCASSWTGDISYEQYFGPGTRLTVT.

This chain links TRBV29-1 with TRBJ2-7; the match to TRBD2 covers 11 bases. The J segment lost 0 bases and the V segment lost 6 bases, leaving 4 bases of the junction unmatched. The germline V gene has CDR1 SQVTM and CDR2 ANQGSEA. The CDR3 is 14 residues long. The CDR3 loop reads CSVDTSGSSYEQYF. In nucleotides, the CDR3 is TGCAGCGTAGACACTAGCGGGAGCTCCTACGAGCAGTACTTC.

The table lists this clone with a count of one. In DNA form, the CDR3 reads TGTGCCAGCAGCGGAAGGGGGGGCGACGAGCAGTACTTC. Its translation is CASSGRGGDEQYF. V usage is TRBV9 and J usage is TRBJ2-7; a weak D match, TRBD2 (7 bases). This CDR3 contains 13 residues. Per germline, CDR1 SGDLS and CDR2 YYNGEE. V was trimmed by 3 bases and J by 5 bases, leaving 12 bases between them.

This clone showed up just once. The CDR3 is CASSLTPLGQLNTEAFF. CDR3 sequence (DNA): TGTGCCAGCAGCTTAACCCCCCTCGGACAGTTGAACACTGAAGCTTTCTTT. The rearrangement links TRBV7-3 to TRBJ1-1; the D gene is possibly TRBD1 (6 bases). The CDR3 is 17 residues long. Germline V gene sequence: CDR1 SGHTA, CDR2 FQGTGA. The V end lost 0 bases, the J end lost 0 bases, and 14 bases lay between the germline ends. Drawing the rest from reference TRBV7-3 and TRBJ1-1, the complete variable domain is GAGVSQTPSNKVTEKGKYVELRCDPISGHTALYWYRQSLGQGPEFLIYFQGTGAADDSGLPNDRFFAVRPEGSVSTLKIQRTERGDSAVYLCASSLTPLGQLNTEAFFGQGTRLTVV.

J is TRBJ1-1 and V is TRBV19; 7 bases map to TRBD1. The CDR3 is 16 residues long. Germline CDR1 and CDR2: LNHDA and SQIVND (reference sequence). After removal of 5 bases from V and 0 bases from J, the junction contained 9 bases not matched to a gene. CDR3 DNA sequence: TGTGCCAGTAGTGGACTACAGGGGCTCATGAACACTGAAGCTTTCTTT. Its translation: CASSGLQGLMNTEAFF.

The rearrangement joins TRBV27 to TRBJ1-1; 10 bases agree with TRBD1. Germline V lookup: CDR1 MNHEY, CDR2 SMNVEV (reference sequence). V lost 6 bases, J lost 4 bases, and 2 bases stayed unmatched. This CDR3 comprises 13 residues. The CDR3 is CASRTGGSTEAFF. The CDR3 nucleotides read TGTGCCAGCAGGACAGGGGGCTCCACTGAAGCTTTCTTT.

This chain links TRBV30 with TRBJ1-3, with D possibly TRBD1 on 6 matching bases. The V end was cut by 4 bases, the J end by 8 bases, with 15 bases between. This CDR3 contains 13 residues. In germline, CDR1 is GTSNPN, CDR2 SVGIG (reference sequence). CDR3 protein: CAWNLGQWDTIYF. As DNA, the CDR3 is TGTGCCTGGAATTTGGGACAATGGGACACCATATATTTT.

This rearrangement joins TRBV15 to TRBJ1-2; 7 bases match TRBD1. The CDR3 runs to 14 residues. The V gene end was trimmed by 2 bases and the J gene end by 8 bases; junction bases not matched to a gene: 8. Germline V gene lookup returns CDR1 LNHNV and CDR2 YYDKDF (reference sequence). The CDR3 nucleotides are TGTGCCACCAGCAGAAACAGGGGAATGGAAGGCTACACCTTC. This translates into CATSRNRGMEGYTF.

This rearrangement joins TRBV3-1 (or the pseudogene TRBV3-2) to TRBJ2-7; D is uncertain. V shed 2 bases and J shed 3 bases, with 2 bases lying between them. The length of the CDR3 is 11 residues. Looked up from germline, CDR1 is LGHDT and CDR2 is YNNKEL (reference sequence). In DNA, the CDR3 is TGTGCCAGCAGCCAATACTACGAGCAGTACTTC. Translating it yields CASSQYYEQYF.

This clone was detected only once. CDR3 sequence: CSVYSYNEQFF. For the CDR3, the DNA is TGCAGCGTTTATTCTTACAATGAGCAGTTCTTC. The chain recombines TRBV29-1 with TRBJ2-1; D gene unclear. Germline CDR1 and CDR2: SQVTM and ANQGSEA. This CDR3 is 11 amino acids long. V was clipped by 5 bases and J by 4 bases, with 6 bases between them.

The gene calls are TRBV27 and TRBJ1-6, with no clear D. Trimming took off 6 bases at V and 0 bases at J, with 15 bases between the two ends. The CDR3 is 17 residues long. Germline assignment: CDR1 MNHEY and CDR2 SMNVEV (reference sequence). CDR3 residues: CASRPAGASSYNSPLHF. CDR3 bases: TGTGCCAGCAGGCCAGCGGGTGCGAGCTCCTATAATTCACCCCTCCACTTT.

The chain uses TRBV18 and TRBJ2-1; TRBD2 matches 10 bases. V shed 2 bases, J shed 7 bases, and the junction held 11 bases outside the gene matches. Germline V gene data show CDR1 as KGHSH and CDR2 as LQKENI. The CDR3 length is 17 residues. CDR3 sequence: CASSPSLLAGVENEQFF. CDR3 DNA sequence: TGTGCCAGCTCACCATCCCTCCTAGCGGGAGTGGAGAATGAGCAGTTCTTC.

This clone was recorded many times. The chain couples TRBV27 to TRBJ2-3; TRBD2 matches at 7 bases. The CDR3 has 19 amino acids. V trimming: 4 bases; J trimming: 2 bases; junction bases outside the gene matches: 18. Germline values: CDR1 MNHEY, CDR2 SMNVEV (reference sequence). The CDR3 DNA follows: TGTGCCAGCAGTTCTTCCCTCTGGGCTAGCGGAAGGCCCACAGATACGCAGTATTTT. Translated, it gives CASSSSLWASGRPTDTQYF.

The CDR3 region is CASSLGTGSYEQYF. The CDR3 DNA follows: TGTGCCAGCAGCCTCGGGACAGGGTCCTACGAGCAGTACTTC. The J gene is TRBJ2-7, the V gene TRBV7-3; 9 bases fit TRBD1. The junction had 3 bases not matched to a gene; V was cut back by 5 bases and J by 1 base. This CDR3 region has 14 residues. From germline, CDR1 is SGHTA and CDR2 FQGTGA.

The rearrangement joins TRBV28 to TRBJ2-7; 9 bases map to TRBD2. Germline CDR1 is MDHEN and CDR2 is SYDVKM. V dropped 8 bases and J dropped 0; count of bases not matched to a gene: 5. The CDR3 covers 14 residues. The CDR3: CASLSGGSSYEQYF. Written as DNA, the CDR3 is TGTGCCAGCCTTAGCGGGGGTAGCTCCTACGAGCAGTACTTC. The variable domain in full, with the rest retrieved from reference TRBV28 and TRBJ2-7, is DVKVTQSSRYLVKRTGEKVFLECVQDMDHENMFWYRQDPGLGLRLIYFSYDVKMKEKGDIPEGYSVSREKKERFSLILESASTNQTSMYLCASLSGGSSYEQYFGPGTRLTVT.

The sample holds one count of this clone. CDR3 protein: CASSTPSRGETQYF. The CDR3 region has the DNA TGTGCCAGCAGTACCCCCTCGCGGGGAGAGACCCAGTACTTC. The chain is built from TRBV6-1 and TRBJ2-5, with a tentative D call TRBD2 (6 bases). Germline V gives CDR1 MNHNS, CDR2 SASEGT. Trimming stripped 5 bases from V and 4 bases from J, with 14 bases between. This CDR3 has 14 amino acids.

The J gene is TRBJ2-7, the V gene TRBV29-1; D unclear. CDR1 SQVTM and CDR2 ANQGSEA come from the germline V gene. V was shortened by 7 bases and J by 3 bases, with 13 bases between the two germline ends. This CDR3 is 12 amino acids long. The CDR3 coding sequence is TGCAGCGCCCGAGGTGATGGCTACGAGCAGTACTTC. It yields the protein CSARGDGYEQYF.

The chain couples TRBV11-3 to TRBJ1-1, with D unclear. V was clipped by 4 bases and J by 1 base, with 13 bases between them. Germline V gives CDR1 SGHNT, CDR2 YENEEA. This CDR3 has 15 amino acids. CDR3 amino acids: CASSYRSQENTEAFF. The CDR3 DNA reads TGTGCCAGCAGCTATCGGTCTCAAGAGAACACTGAAGCTTTCTTT.

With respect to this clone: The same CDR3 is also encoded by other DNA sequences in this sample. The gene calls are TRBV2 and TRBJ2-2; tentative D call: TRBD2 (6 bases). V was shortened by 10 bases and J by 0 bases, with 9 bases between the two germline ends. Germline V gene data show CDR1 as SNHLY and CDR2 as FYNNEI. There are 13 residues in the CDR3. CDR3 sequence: CAIGTANTGELFF. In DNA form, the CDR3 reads TGTGCCATCGGGACTGCGAACACCGGGGAGCTGTTTTTT.